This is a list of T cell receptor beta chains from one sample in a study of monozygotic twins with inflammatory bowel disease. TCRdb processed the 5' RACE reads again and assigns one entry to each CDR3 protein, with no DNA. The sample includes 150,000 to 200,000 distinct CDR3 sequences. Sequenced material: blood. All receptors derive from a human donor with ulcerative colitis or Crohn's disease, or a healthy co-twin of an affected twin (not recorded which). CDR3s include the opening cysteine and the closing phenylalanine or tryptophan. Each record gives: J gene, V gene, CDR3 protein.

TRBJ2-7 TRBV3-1 CASSQIGLASSYEQYF
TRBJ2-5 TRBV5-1 CASYGTVKGNGTQYF
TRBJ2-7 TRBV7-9 CASSKTRGLDEQYF
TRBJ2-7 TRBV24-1 CATSATRGDNSYEQYF
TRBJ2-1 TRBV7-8 CASSFASGRAGNEQFF
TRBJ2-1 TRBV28 CASDLSGSPDEQFF
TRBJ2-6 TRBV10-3 CAISDGWREGGANVLTF
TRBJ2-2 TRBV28 CASSSGTSVYTGELFF
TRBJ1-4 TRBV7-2 CASSLSPKDEKLFF
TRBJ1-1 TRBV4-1 CASSLLTGRGTEAFF
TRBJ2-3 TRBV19 CASSIYGTDTQYF
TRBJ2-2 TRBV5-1 CASFRYGAGEAGELFF
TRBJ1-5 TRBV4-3 CASSQSTGGVYSNQPQHF
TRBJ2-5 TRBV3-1 CASSPILQETQYF
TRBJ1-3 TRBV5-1 CASSLGQNSGNTIYF
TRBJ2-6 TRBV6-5 CASSYVGRTSGANVLTF
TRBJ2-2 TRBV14 CASSHLAAPQVAGELFF
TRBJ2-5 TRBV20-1 CSATMTGPPAETQYF
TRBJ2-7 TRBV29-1 CSVEDGTDTSRDF
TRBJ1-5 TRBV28 CATTLDREQPQHF
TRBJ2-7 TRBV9 CASSVGVGGGYEQYF
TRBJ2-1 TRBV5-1 CASSLSSGGNEQFF
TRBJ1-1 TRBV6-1 CASSIIHRTGGAQGAFF
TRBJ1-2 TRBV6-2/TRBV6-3 CASNRDATRYGYTF
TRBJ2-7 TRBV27 CASSLGTGPYEQYF
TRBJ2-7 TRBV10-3 CAISESMYEQHF
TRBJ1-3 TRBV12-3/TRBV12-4 CAGMDASSGNTIYF
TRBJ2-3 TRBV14 CASSPYIGTDTQYF
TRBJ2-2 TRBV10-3 CAITQGSNTGELFF
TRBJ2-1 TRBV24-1 CATSDGLAGYNEQFF
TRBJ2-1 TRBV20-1 CSASASGFGPFSYNEQFF
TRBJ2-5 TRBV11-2 CASSPGQTQYF
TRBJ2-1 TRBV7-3 CASSLPGTSGIGEQFF
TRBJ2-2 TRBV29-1 CSVRLPGLGNTGELFF
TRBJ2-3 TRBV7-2 CASSLQALTSTDTQYF
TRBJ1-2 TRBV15 CATSRVAGPNDYGYTF
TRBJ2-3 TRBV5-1 CASSPEARDRRNVSTDTQYF
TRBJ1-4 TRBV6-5 CASTVSRVATNEKLFF
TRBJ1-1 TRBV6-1 CASSESFEDFF
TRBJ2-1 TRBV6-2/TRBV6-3 CASSYRQASFNEQFF
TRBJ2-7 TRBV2 CASTQGQSSYEQYF
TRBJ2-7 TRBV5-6 CASSLKGGGFHEQYF
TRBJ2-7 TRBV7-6 CASSLTDLGYEQYF
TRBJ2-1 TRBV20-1 CSARLTVYNEQFF
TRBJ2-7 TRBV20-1 CSAPPSSRGGGASYEQYF
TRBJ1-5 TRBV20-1 CSASPFSNQPQHF
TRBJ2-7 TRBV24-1 CATSDPSGMSSYEQYF
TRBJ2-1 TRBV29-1 CSLVKGQGQSSYNEQFF
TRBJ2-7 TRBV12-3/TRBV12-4 CASSSTGFYEQYF
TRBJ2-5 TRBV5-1 CASSGGQYQETQYF
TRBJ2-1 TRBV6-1 CASRLPGSSYNEQFF
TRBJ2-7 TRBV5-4 CASSLELTGGPYEQYF
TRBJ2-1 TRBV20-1 CSARQGHGYNEQFF